This T cell receptor (beta chain) was recorded in a study of control samples from healthy donors and cancer patients. V was clipped by 4 bases and J by 4 bases, with 4 bases between them. Germline V gene lookup returns CDR1 MNHNY and CDR2 SVGAGI (reference sequence). The CDR3 totals 11 residues. The assay was immunoSEQ multiplex PCR, and TCRdb's table has in-frame clones only and misses some. This table has about 120,000 clones, about 87% appearing once. The sequencing input was blood. The sequence came from a man aged 30-40 years in good health. This rearrangement joins TRBV6-6 to TRBJ1-2, with D unclear. CDR3 DNA: TGTGCCAGCAGTTTACTCTATGGCTACACCTTC. It encodes CASSLLYGYTF.